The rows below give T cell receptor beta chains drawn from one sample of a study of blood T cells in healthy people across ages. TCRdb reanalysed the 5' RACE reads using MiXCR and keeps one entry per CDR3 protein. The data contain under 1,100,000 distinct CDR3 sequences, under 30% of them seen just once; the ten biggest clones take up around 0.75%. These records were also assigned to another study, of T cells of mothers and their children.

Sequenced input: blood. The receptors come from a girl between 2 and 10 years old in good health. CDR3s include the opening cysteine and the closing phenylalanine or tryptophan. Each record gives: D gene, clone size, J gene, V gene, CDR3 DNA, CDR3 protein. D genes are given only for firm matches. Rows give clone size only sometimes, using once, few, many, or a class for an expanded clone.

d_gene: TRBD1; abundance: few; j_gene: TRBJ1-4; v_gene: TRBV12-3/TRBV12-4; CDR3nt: TGTGCCAGCAGCCCCATCCGGGACAGTTTAAATGAAAAACTGTTTTTT; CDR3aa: CASSPIRDSLNEKLFF
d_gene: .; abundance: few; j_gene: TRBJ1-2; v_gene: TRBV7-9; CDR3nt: TGTGCCAGCAGCTTAGATGGGACGGGCTATGGCTACACCTTC; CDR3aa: CASSLDGTGYGYTF
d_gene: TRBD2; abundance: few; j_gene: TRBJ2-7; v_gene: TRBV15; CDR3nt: TGTGCCACCAGCAGTGAGGCGGGGGGCCCCTACGAGCAGTACTTC; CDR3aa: CATSSEAGGPYEQYF
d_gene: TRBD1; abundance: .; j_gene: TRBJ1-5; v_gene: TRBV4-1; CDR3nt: TGCGCCAGCAGCCAACCTACAGGGGGCCAGAATCAGCCCCAGCATTTT; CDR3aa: CASSQPTGGQNQPQHF
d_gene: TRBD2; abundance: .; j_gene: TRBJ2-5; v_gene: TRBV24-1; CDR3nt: TGTGCCACCAGTGATCCTAGCGGGCCTAAAGAGACCCAGTACTTC; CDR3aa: CATSDPSGPKETQYF
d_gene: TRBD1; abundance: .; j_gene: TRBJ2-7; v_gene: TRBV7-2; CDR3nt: TGTGCCAGCAGCTTAAGGGACAGGTCTGCCTACGAGCAGTACTTC; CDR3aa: CASSLRDRSAYEQYF
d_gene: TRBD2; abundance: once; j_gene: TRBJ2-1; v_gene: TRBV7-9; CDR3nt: TGTGCCAGCAGCGCACTAGCGGGGGTTTACAATGAGCAGTTCTTC; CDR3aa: CASSALAGVYNEQFF
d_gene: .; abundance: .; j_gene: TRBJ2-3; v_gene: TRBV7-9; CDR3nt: TGTGCCAGCAGCTCCCTAACTGTGACAGGACCACACACAGATACGCAGTATTTT; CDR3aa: CASSSLTVTGPHTDTQYF
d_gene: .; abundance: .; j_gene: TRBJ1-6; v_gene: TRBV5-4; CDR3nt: TGTGCCACAAACCAGGGGTATTTGGATTCACCCCTCCACTTT; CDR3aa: CATNQGYLDSPLHF
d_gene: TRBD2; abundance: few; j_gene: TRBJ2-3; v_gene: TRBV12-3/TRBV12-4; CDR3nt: TGTGCCAGCAGTCCGGGACTAGGCGGCACAGATACGCAGTATTTT; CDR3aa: CASSPGLGGTDTQYF